Below, one T cell receptor beta chain is given with its context. This clone has a count of ten or more. This receptor's antigen is unknown. No much larger clone exists at a distance of one base, and base qualities are not known. The data originate from a study of metastatic and nonmetastatic thyroid tumors (dated by TCRdb to the early 2020s). Study-wide context: Repertoires were compared across peripheral blood and tumor or nodule tissue samples from malignant and benign thyroid patients.

The library was obtained by PCR. Data came from an Illumina HiSeq 4000. High-throughput sequencing was used to profile the TCR beta-chain CDR3 region of each patient. The study's processing was this. CDR3 differences across clinicopathological groups were used to build a classifier for discriminating distant-metastatic papillary thyroid cancer patients. Repertoire diversity was assessed with the Shannon index, and tumor-blood repertoire similarity with the Morisita-Horn index. TCRdb took the public reads, trimmed them with fastp at Q25, ran MiXCR for clone calling and kept in-frame beta chains. These V and J calls rely on TCRdb rather than the paper's analysis. Here the sample has approximately 22,000 clones; 16% occur a single time. The leading ten clones occupy 10% of the sample. No treatment had been received by any patient before thyroid surgery. Using T-cell receptor beta sequencing, the study looked back at clinical samples from patients collected from about 2011 to 2019.

Beyond this particular receptor, the publication reports: In both blood and tumor samples, TCR beta diversity was reported to be significantly higher in malignant tumors than in benign nodules.

This TCR derives from a female donor with papillary thyroid cancer or a benign thyroid nodule (not recorded which). Some clones in this sample may be carry-over from other donors' samples. Sequencing was done on a sample of tumor tissue.

At the DNA level, the sequence is TGCAGTGCTAGCGGGTCTAATCAGCCCCAGCATTTT. Translation gives CSASGSNQPQHF. The chain joins TRBV20-1 to TRBJ1-5; the D gene is not confidently resolved. The CDR3 runs 12 residues from the cysteine to the phenylalanine. Of all the DNA, just the CDR3 is kept, 36 bases in frame from base 1. V is reduced by 3 bases and J by 4 bases, leaving a spacing of 7 bases between them. From the germline V gene (reference sequence), CDR1 is DFQATT and CDR2 is SNEGSKA.